This T cell receptor (beta chain) was sequenced for a study of T cells in Graves' hyperthyroidism and ophthalmopathy (dated by TCRdb to the late 2010s). Background on the whole study: Peripheral blood samples were taken at the time of initial diagnosis, prior to any treatment. TCR V-J signatures able to tell the groups apart were searched for in a discovery cohort of 95 or so patients, of whom around 43 had Graves' ophthalmopathy and around 57 had stable Graves' hyperthyroidism. TCR Vbeta CDR3 sequencing of roughly 140 peripheral blood samples (approximately 44 ophthalmopathy, about 80 hyperthyroidism and approximately 17 progressor patients) is reported in the paper. An independent validation cohort of around 19 hyperthyroidism patients and approximately 17 patients who later progressed to ophthalmopathy tested prospective prediction of ophthalmopathy. The study also compared thyroid tissue and blood T-cell repertoires from five or six Graves' hyperthyroidism patients. The roughly 90 discovery patients were divided at random into training and test sets in a 7:3 ratio. After sampling, hyperthyroidism patients received methimazole starting at 30 mg daily, and ophthalmopathy patients received high-dose intravenous methylprednisolone. Study-wide conclusions, independent of this receptor: Sample size was not statistically predetermined, and investigators were not blinded to group allocation. Blood samples also contained most of the expanded thyroid clonotypes (frequency above 0.001), which suggests that blood repertoires may reflect thyroid immune responses. During validation, the model predicted progression to ophthalmopathy a median of around 7 months ahead of onset, with approximately 71% sensitivity and 72.22% specificity. In cross-validation, a model built on a 13 V-J signature told ophthalmopathy apart from stable hyperthyroidism with 85% to 90% sensitivity and approximately 81% specificity, and in testing the same model reached 80%/75%.

Ophthalmopathy patients had moderately to severely active disease, with a Clinical Activity Score of 3 or more, a NOSPECS grade of 4 or more, and a disease duration of less than 3 months. Exclusion was applied to patients with uncontrolled infections, other autoimmune diseases, pregnancy or lactation. Diagnoses were established on the basis of clinical symptoms, serum thyroxine and TRAb, thyroid ultrasound, and orbital computed tomography. PBMCs were isolated from roughly 10 ml of fresh peripheral blood by Ficoll-Paque density gradient centrifugation. Total RNA was extracted with Trizol reagent, and quality was checked on an Agilent 2100 Bioanalyzer. TCR beta CDR3 regions were amplified from RNA transcripts. For the first round of RT-PCR on the TCR CDR3, the HTBI primer set was used together with the Qiagen OneStep RT-PCR kit. Libraries were constructed in a second round of multiplex PCR, after which size selection and purification were carried out. Paired-end sequencing of the libraries was performed with 100 bp reads on an Illumina HiSeq2000. Per the source publication's procedure: SOAPnuke was used to process the raw data, throwing out any read that contained adapters or uncalled bases, had a mean Phred below 15, or lacked an exact constant-primer or identifier match. High-quality paired reads were merged using COPE v1.2.5, and each unique nucleotide sequence was defined as a clonotype. MiTCR v1.1 was used to align clonotypes to the IMGT TRBV, TRBD and TRBJ reference segments. The analysis was restricted to V-J combinations with a frequency above 0.0001, which together covered roughly 99% of the repertoires. A TCS score was defined as the ratio between F50 (clonal expansion) and ExV (chaos), using BLOSUM62-based TCRdist between CDR3 peptides within each V-J. Welch's t-statistics and random forest reduced around 550 V-J features to 13, which were used in a naive Bayes classifier (R e1071). TCRdb redid the processing of the public reads, applying fastp at Q25 and MiXCR, and retained in-frame beta chains. Duplicate CDR3 protein sequences are folded into a single record with the most common DNA and genes. What appears here as the V and J calls and clone size reflects TCRdb's work, not the paper's. The sample profile shows nearly 250,000 distinct CDR3 sequences; about 24% of them were found once. The ten biggest clones cover about a third of the sample.

This clonotype was observed many times. What antigen it recognizes has not been identified. No quality values exist for individual bases; no much larger clone is one base distant. The sequencing sample was made of blood. The TCR sequence derives from a woman aged 40 to 49 with Graves' ophthalmopathy.

The DNA reads as follows: TGTGCCAGCAGCTTAATTCGGGAAGACTACGAGCAGTACTTC. It codes for CASSLIREDYEQYF. In this chain, TRBV11-2 is recombined with TRBJ2-7; a weak D assignment points to TRBD2 (5 bases agree). CDR1 and CDR2 were assigned from the germline V gene as SGHAT and FQNNGV. The CDR3 starts with the cysteine, ends with the phenylalanine, and has 14 residues. Only the CDR3 part of the read is kept: 42 bases, read in frame from the first base. The germline ends are 11 bases apart after V is trimmed by 2 bases and J by 3 bases.